Below are 2 T cell receptor beta chains sequenced from a single sample in a study of T cell responses to AZD1222 COVID-19 vaccine. The repertoire was sequenced with immunoSEQ multiplex PCR; TCRdb's copy has only in-frame clones and lacks some. This repertoire shows tens of thousands of clones, 65% to 90% found once; its top ten account for roughly 6.5%. The sequenced sample was peripheral blood, obtained on day 0 of AZD1222 vaccination. The receptors come from an adult in good health.

V and J are TRBV14 and TRBJ1-4; D possibly corresponds to TRBD1 (6 bases). Trimming removed 0 bases from V and 3 bases from J, with 8 bases in between. Germline CDR1 SGHDN, CDR2 FVKESK. This CDR3 is 15 amino acids long. CDR3 in amino acids: CASSQETGPNEKLFF. The CDR3 DNA follows: TGTGCCAGCAGCCAAGAAACAGGGCCTAATGAAAAACTGTTTTTT.

The V gene is TRBV9, the J gene TRBJ2-1, with D maybe TRBD2 (5 bases). CDR3 length: 12 residues. The germline gives CDR1 SGDLS, CDR2 YYNGEE. V lost 10 bases and J 5 bases, leaving 13 bases between the germline ends. The CDR3: CASNGLNNEQFF. CDR3 nucleotide sequence: TGTGCCTCCAATGGACTTAACAATGAGCAGTTCTTC.